The rows below give T cell receptor beta chains drawn from one sample of a study of metastatic and nonmetastatic thyroid tumors. TCRdb re-analyzed the PCR reads using MiXCR. The table includes about 69,000 clones, 14% detected once. Specimen: blood. These receptors all stem from a male donor with papillary thyroid cancer or a benign thyroid nodule (not recorded which). Some clones in this sample may be carry-over from other donors' samples. CDR3s include the opening cysteine and the closing phenylalanine or tryptophan. The D gene is left open where the match is weak. Clone size appears in some rows only: once, few, many, or a class for an expanded clone.

v_gene: TRBV25-1; abundance: NA; d_gene: NA; j_gene: TRBJ2-3; CDR3nt: TGTGCCAGCAGTGAAGTCCGGGGGAGTGATACGCAGTATTTT; CDR3aa: CASSEVRGSDTQYF
v_gene: TRBV20-1; abundance: NA; d_gene: NA; j_gene: TRBJ2-7; CDR3nt: TGCAGTGCTATTGGAGGGATCGAGCAGTACTTC; CDR3aa: CSAIGGIEQYF
v_gene: TRBV5-4; abundance: once; d_gene: NA; j_gene: TRBJ2-5; CDR3nt: TGTGCCAGCAGCGGAATGACAGTGAACCAAGAGACCCAGTACTTC; CDR3aa: CASSGMTVNQETQYF
v_gene: TRBV6-4; abundance: many; d_gene: TRBD2; j_gene: TRBJ2-3; CDR3nt: TGTGCCAGCAGTGAGACCCCCGGGCTAGCGGGAGTGGATACGCAGTATTTT; CDR3aa: CASSETPGLAGVDTQYF
v_gene: TRBV6-4; abundance: many; d_gene: TRBD1; j_gene: TRBJ1-1; CDR3nt: TGTGCCAGCAGTGACTGGGCGTCAACGCAGGGGGGAATGAACACTGAAGCTTTCTTT; CDR3aa: CASSDWASTQGGMNTEAFF
v_gene: TRBV28; abundance: many; d_gene: NA; j_gene: TRBJ1-5; CDR3nt: TGTGCCAGCAGTTCACCTCACCTTACTTATAATAGCAATCAGCCCCAGCATTTT; CDR3aa: CASSSPHLTYNSNQPQHF
v_gene: TRBV20-1; abundance: many; d_gene: NA; j_gene: TRBJ1-5; CDR3nt: TGCAGTGCTATTACCACATACCAGGGTATCAATCAGCCCCAGCATTTT; CDR3aa: CSAITTYQGINQPQHF
v_gene: TRBV6-2/TRBV6-3; abundance: few; d_gene: TRBD2; j_gene: TRBJ2-7; CDR3nt: TGTGCCAGCAGTCTGGGACTAGCGGGAGGGAAGTTTGCCTACGAGCAGTACTTC; CDR3aa: CASSLGLAGGKFAYEQYF
v_gene: TRBV29-1; abundance: many; d_gene: NA; j_gene: TRBJ2-1; CDR3nt: TGCAGCGTTGTACTGCGGTACAATGAGCAGTTCTTC; CDR3aa: CSVVLRYNEQFF
v_gene: TRBV3-1; abundance: many; d_gene: NA; j_gene: TRBJ2-2; CDR3nt: TGTGCCAGCAGCCAAATGTCGATCGGAGCCGGGGAGCTGTTTTTT; CDR3aa: CASSQMSIGAGELFF
v_gene: TRBV2; abundance: many; d_gene: TRBD1; j_gene: TRBJ2-3; CDR3nt: TGTGCCAGCAGTTTGGACAGGGGCACAGATACGCAGTATTTT; CDR3aa: CASSLDRGTDTQYF
v_gene: TRBV9; abundance: many; d_gene: TRBD2; j_gene: TRBJ2-1; CDR3nt: TGTGCCAGCAGCGTAGTGGAGCGGGAGGGCCGCGATGAGCAGTTCTTC; CDR3aa: CASSVVEREGRDEQFF
v_gene: TRBV27; abundance: few; d_gene: NA; j_gene: TRBJ2-1; CDR3nt: TGTGCCAGCAGTCGCCGACAAGGGCAAGCCTTATACAATGAGCAGTTCTTC; CDR3aa: CASSRRQGQALYNEQFF
v_gene: TRBV5-1; abundance: many; d_gene: TRBD2; j_gene: TRBJ2-3; CDR3nt: TGCGCCAGCGGAGACATTGCCGGGACTAGCGGTACTAGCACAGATACGCAGTATTTT; CDR3aa: CASGDIAGTSGTSTDTQYF
v_gene: TRBV27; abundance: many; d_gene: NA; j_gene: TRBJ2-5; CDR3nt: TGTGCCAGCAGCCACTCTTGGGGGGAGACCCAGTACTTC; CDR3aa: CASSHSWGETQYF
v_gene: TRBV28; abundance: NA; d_gene: NA; j_gene: TRBJ1-1; CDR3nt: TGTGCCAGCAGTCCTATACAGGGTAGGAACACTGAAGCTTTCTTT; CDR3aa: CASSPIQGRNTEAFF
v_gene: TRBV4-1; abundance: many; d_gene: NA; j_gene: TRBJ2-7; CDR3nt: TGCGCCAGCAGCCAAGCTCCCGGGACTTTTCGTGAGCAGTACTTC; CDR3aa: CASSQAPGTFREQYF
v_gene: TRBV5-1; abundance: many; d_gene: NA; j_gene: TRBJ1-2; CDR3nt: TGCGCCAGCAGCTTGGCCCAGAGCTATGGCTACACCTTC; CDR3aa: CASSLAQSYGYTF
v_gene: TRBV5-1; abundance: NA; d_gene: TRBD2; j_gene: TRBJ2-1; CDR3nt: TGCGCCAGCAGCTTCATCGGGAGGGCCGGAAATGAGCAGTTCTTC; CDR3aa: CASSFIGRAGNEQFF
v_gene: TRBV5-1; abundance: many; d_gene: TRBD1; j_gene: TRBJ1-1; CDR3nt: TGCGCCAGCAGCTCGGGACAGGGAAGACAGACTGAAGCTTTCTTT; CDR3aa: CASSSGQGRQTEAFF
v_gene: TRBV4-1; abundance: many; d_gene: TRBD2; j_gene: TRBJ2-1; CDR3nt: TGCGCCAGCAGCCGGGCGGGAGAACGCAATGAGCAGTTCTTC; CDR3aa: CASSRAGERNEQFF
v_gene: TRBV28; abundance: few; d_gene: NA; j_gene: TRBJ1-5; CDR3nt: TGTGCCAGCAGGTCTAGGTTTTATCAGCCCCAGCATTTT; CDR3aa: CASRSRFYQPQHF
v_gene: TRBV11-2; abundance: many; d_gene: NA; j_gene: TRBJ2-5; CDR3nt: TGTGCCAGCAGCCCTCAGGGAGCCCCGGGAGAGACCCAGTACTTC; CDR3aa: CASSPQGAPGETQYF
v_gene: TRBV6-4; abundance: many; d_gene: NA; j_gene: TRBJ2-6; CDR3nt: TGTGCCAGCAGTGAATCCAACTCTGGGGCCAACGTCCCGACTTTC; CDR3aa: CASSESNSGANVPTF
v_gene: TRBV25-1; abundance: many; d_gene: NA; j_gene: TRBJ1-4; CDR3nt: TGTGCCAGCAGTGACCAGGGGCCGGATGAAAAACTGTTTTTT; CDR3aa: CASSDQGPDEKLFF
v_gene: TRBV11-2; abundance: few; d_gene: NA; j_gene: TRBJ2-7; CDR3nt: TGTGCCAGCAGCTTAGATCGAACGGGCCTATCCTACGAGCAGTACTTC; CDR3aa: CASSLDRTGLSYEQYF
v_gene: TRBV7-8; abundance: many; d_gene: NA; j_gene: TRBJ2-7; CDR3nt: TGTGCCAGCAGCTTAGGCGCTGGCGCGGAGTCCTACGAGCAGTACTTC; CDR3aa: CASSLGAGAESYEQYF
v_gene: TRBV28; abundance: many; d_gene: NA; j_gene: TRBJ1-1; CDR3nt: TGTGCCACCGAGAGACGGGCTGAAGCTTTCTTT; CDR3aa: CATERRAEAFF
v_gene: TRBV20-1; abundance: NA; d_gene: TRBD2; j_gene: TRBJ2-2; CDR3nt: TGCAGTGCTAGAGCGGGAGGTAACACCGGGGAGCTATTTTTT; CDR3aa: CSARAGGNTGELFF
v_gene: TRBV20-1; abundance: NA; d_gene: TRBD1; j_gene: TRBJ2-5; CDR3nt: TGCAGTGCAACCCCGGGCGGGACAGGGGAGACCAAGTACTTC; CDR3aa: CSATPGGTGETKYF
v_gene: TRBV6-1; abundance: many; d_gene: NA; j_gene: TRBJ2-2; CDR3nt: TGTGCCAGCAGACCCACCGGGGAGCTGTTTTTT; CDR3aa: CASRPTGELFF
v_gene: TRBV6-1; abundance: NA; d_gene: TRBD2; j_gene: TRBJ2-7; CDR3nt: TGTGCCAGCAGTGAAAGGATGGCTAGCGGGAGTTTGGATTACGAGCAGTACTTC; CDR3aa: CASSERMASGSLDYEQYF
v_gene: TRBV25-1; abundance: many; d_gene: TRBD1; j_gene: TRBJ1-1; CDR3nt: TGTGCCAGCAGTGACCGGGACAGGGGCACTGAAGCTTTCTTT; CDR3aa: CASSDRDRGTEAFF
v_gene: TRBV11-2; abundance: many; d_gene: NA; j_gene: TRBJ2-1; CDR3nt: TGTGCCAGCAGCTTAGTCGGGGGACTTGCAGGGTTCTTC; CDR3aa: CASSLVGGLAGFF
v_gene: TRBV4-1; abundance: NA; d_gene: TRBD1; j_gene: TRBJ2-2; CDR3nt: TGCGCCAGCAGCCTCGACAGGGTAGACACCGGGGAGCTGTTTTTT; CDR3aa: CASSLDRVDTGELFF
v_gene: TRBV2; abundance: many; d_gene: NA; j_gene: TRBJ1-4; CDR3nt: TGTGCCAGCAATGTACGCCGAAGTAATGAAAAACTGTTTTTT; CDR3aa: CASNVRRSNEKLFF
v_gene: TRBV14; abundance: many; d_gene: NA; j_gene: TRBJ1-1; CDR3nt: TGTGCCAGCAGCCAAGACACGGAAGACACTGAAGCTTTCTTT; CDR3aa: CASSQDTEDTEAFF
v_gene: TRBV6-1; abundance: few; d_gene: TRBD1; j_gene: TRBJ1-6; CDR3nt: TGTGCCAGCAGTCACCAGGGGGCGCGGAATTCACCCATCCACTTT; CDR3aa: CASSHQGARNSPIHF
v_gene: TRBV5-1; abundance: NA; d_gene: TRBD1; j_gene: TRBJ1-2; CDR3nt: TGCGCCAGCAGCTTGTGGACAGGGGGGGGCTACACCTTC; CDR3aa: CASSLWTGGGYTF
v_gene: TRBV12-3/TRBV12-4; abundance: many; d_gene: TRBD2; j_gene: TRBJ2-3; CDR3nt: TGTGCCAGCGCGTGGGGGGGGGGAGATACGCAGTATTTT; CDR3aa: CASAWGGGDTQYF
v_gene: TRBV7-9; abundance: NA; d_gene: NA; j_gene: TRBJ2-2; CDR3nt: TGTGCCAGCAGCCTAGGGGATCTCGCCGGGGAGCTGTTTTTT; CDR3aa: CASSLGDLAGELFF
v_gene: TRBV25-1; abundance: few; d_gene: NA; j_gene: TRBJ1-6; CDR3nt: TGTGCCGGCAGTGACCCCGGCGGGGGTAATTCACCCCTCAACTTT; CDR3aa: CAGSDPGGGNSPLNF
v_gene: TRBV18; abundance: NA; d_gene: TRBD2; j_gene: TRBJ2-2; CDR3nt: TGTGCCAGCTCCCCTAGACTAGCGGGAGTCGGGGAGCTGTTTTTT; CDR3aa: CASSPRLAGVGELFF
v_gene: TRBV6-4; abundance: few; d_gene: TRBD2; j_gene: TRBJ2-7; CDR3nt: TGTGCCAGCAGTGAATATAGCGGGACCGGAAGGTACGAGCAGTACTTC; CDR3aa: CASSEYSGTGRYEQYF
v_gene: TRBV2; abundance: many; d_gene: TRBD1; j_gene: TRBJ2-5; CDR3nt: TGTGCCAGCAGTGAGACAGGGGGCTGGGAGACCCAGTACTTC; CDR3aa: CASSETGGWETQYF
v_gene: TRBV6-1; abundance: few; d_gene: NA; j_gene: TRBJ1-1; CDR3nt: TGTGCCAGCTTTGTGGCGGGGATAAACACTGAAGCTTTCTTT; CDR3aa: CASFVAGINTEAFF
v_gene: TRBV7-2; abundance: many; d_gene: TRBD1; j_gene: TRBJ2-2; CDR3nt: TGTGCCAGCAGCTTAGGACAGGGGGCCGGGGAGCTGTTTTTT; CDR3aa: CASSLGQGAGELFF
v_gene: TRBV20-1; abundance: NA; d_gene: NA; j_gene: TRBJ2-1; CDR3nt: TGCAGTGCTAGAGATCTGGTGTCCATAATAAATGATCAGTTCTTC; CDR3aa: CSARDLVSIINDQFF
v_gene: TRBV28; abundance: many; d_gene: NA; j_gene: TRBJ2-1; CDR3nt: TGTGCCAGCAGTTTATGGGCGGGAAGCTCCTACAATGAGCAGTTCTTC; CDR3aa: CASSLWAGSSYNEQFF